Listed below are T cell receptor beta chains from one sample, sequenced in a study of blood T cell repertoires in COVID-19. This table comes from immunoSEQ multiplex PCR, and its TCRdb copy is limited to in-frame clones, with some not included. Of roughly 120,000 clones listed, approximately 84% are singletons. Sequencing was performed on peripheral blood. The receptors stem from a man aged 35 to 55 with acute or convalescent COVID-19. CDR3s include the opening cysteine and the closing phenylalanine or tryptophan. Fields, in order: J gene, clone size, V gene, D gene, CDR3 DNA, CDR3 protein. D genes are given only for firm matches. The size entry is marked missing in some rows and otherwise reads once, few, many or a size class.

J: TRBJ2-7; size: .; V: TRBV2; D: .; DNA: TGTGCCAGTAATTGGCAAATAACCTACGAGCAGTACTTC; CDR3: CASNWQITYEQYF
J: TRBJ1-3; size: few; V: TRBV18; D: .; DNA: TGTGCCAGCTCACCAACAACGGGGGGGACCAAAGCCATATATTTT; CDR3: CASSPTTGGTKAIYF
J: TRBJ1-5; size: .; V: TRBV18; D: .; DNA: TGTGCCAGCTCACTCCGGAATCAGCCCCAGCATTTT; CDR3: CASSLRNQPQHF
J: TRBJ2-5; size: .; V: TRBV7-3; D: TRBD2; DNA: TGTGCCAGCAGTTCGCTAGCGGGGGCGGTGGAGACCCAGTACTTC; CDR3: CASSSLAGAVETQYF
J: TRBJ2-5; size: .; V: TRBV7-2; D: .; DNA: TGTGCCAGCACCACTAGCATGGAGACCCAGTACTTC; CDR3: CASTTSMETQYF
J: TRBJ2-5; size: .; V: TRBV6-2/TRBV6-3; D: TRBD2; DNA: TGTGCCAGCAGTCCCCCCGATCCCGGACTAGCGGGGCGCTTTAAACGGACCCAGTACTTC; CDR3: CASSPPDPGLAGRFKRTQYF
J: TRBJ2-2; size: .; V: TRBV10-2; D: .; DNA: TGCGCCAGCACGGGGATGGGTCCGGTGATCACCGGGGAGCTGTTTTTT; CDR3: CASTGMGPVITGELFF
J: TRBJ2-7; size: .; V: TRBV7-2; D: TRBD1; DNA: TGTGCCAGCAGCTTAGGGACAGGGTCGTCTCGCGAGCAGTACTTC; CDR3: CASSLGTGSSREQYF
J: TRBJ1-2; size: .; V: TRBV29-1; D: .; DNA: TGCAGCACCCGGACAGCAAACTATGGCTACACCTTC; CDR3: CSTRTANYGYTF
J: TRBJ2-2; size: .; V: TRBV7-6; D: TRBD2; DNA: TGTGCCAGCAGCTTATACCCTCTGGTCGGGGGGGCCGGGGAGCTGTTTTTT; CDR3: CASSLYPLVGGAGELFF
J: TRBJ2-2; size: .; V: TRBV24-1; D: .; DNA: TGTGCCACCAGTGATCCCGGGACAGGGGAGCTGTTTTTT; CDR3: CATSDPGTGELFF
J: TRBJ2-1; size: .; V: TRBV4-1; D: TRBD2; DNA: TGCGCCAGCAGCCAAGATCCCGGGACTAGCGGGCGTGATGTGCAGTTCTTC; CDR3: CASSQDPGTSGRDVQFF
J: TRBJ2-1; size: .; V: TRBV18; D: TRBD2; DNA: TGTGCCAGCTCTCCGGGACTAGCGGGATGGAATGAGCAGTTCTTC; CDR3: CASSPGLAGWNEQFF
J: TRBJ2-6; size: once; V: TRBV6-5; D: .; DNA: TGTGCCAGCGGATCCTCAGGCTCTGGGGCCAACGTCCTGACTTTC; CDR3: CASGSSGSGANVLTF